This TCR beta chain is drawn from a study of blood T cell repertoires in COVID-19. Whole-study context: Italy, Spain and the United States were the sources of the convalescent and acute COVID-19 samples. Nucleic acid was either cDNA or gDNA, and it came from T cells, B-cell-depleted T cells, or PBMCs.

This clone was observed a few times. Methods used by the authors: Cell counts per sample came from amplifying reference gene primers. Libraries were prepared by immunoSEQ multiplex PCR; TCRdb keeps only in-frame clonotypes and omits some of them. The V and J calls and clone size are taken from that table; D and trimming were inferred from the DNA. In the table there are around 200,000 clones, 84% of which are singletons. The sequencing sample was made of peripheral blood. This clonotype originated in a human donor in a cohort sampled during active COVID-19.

This chain's CDR3 is CASSSLTMNTEAFF. The CDR3 nucleotides are TGTGCCAGCAGCTCCCTGACTATGAACACTGAAGCTTTCTTT. The chain links TRBV5-5 to TRBJ1-1; D unresolved. Trimming took 3 bases from V and 0 from J, leaving 9 bases between them. Germline V gene sequence: CDR1 SGHKS, CDR2 YYEKEE (reference sequence). The CDR3 spans 14 residues.